Sequencing of this T cell receptor (beta chain) was carried out in a study of T cells in Graves' hyperthyroidism and ophthalmopathy. The V gene lost 1 base and the J gene lost 6 bases, with 8 bases spanning the gap. The V gene's germline CDR1 is SGHDT and CDR2 YYEEEE. The CDR3 is 14 residues long. This clonotype has a handful of counts. Ophthalmopathy cases met thresholds of Clinical Activity Score at least 3, NOSPECS grade at least 4 and duration under 3 months. Each 10 ml fresh peripheral blood draw supplied the PBMCs. Regions amplified from RNA transcripts were the TCR beta CDR3 regions. The HTBI primer set drove a first-round RT-PCR of the TCR CDR3. MiXCR was run by TCRdb on the multiplex PCR reads, yielding one entry per CDR3 protein. The table shows hundreds of thousands of distinct CDR3 sequences, with 14% occurring only once.

The sequence came from a woman aged 45-65 years with Graves' ophthalmopathy. The genes are TRBV5-6 and TRBJ1-6; D is ambiguous. The sample was blood. Here the CDR3 DNA reads TGTGCCAGCAGCTTGTGGCAGCCTAATTCACCCCTCCACTTT. Amino acids: CASSLWQPNSPLHF.